This TCR beta chain emerged from a study of PD-1 blockade in mismatch repair-deficient tumors. Overall study results and limits: After pembrolizumab, tumor-resident clones rose rapidly, then generally contracted before radiologic responses.

Germline V CDR1 and CDR2: MNHNS, SASEGT. V lost 2 bases and J 12 bases, leaving 11 bases between the germline ends. The CDR3 runs 12 residues. Notes on this clone: No antigen is known for it.

TCRs were sequenced from a few patients responding to pembrolizumab. Clones were sequenced by immunoSEQ multiplex PCR, and TCRdb holds only the in-frame ones, with some missing. The sample includes fewer than 10,000 clones, 75% to 90% seen only once; the top ten take about 0.97%. This chain links TRBV6-1 with TRBJ1-5; tentative D call: TRBD1 (5 bases). The material sequenced was PBMCs, taken less than 47 weeks after starting pembrolizumab. The TCR originated in an adult with mismatch repair-deficient cancer. The CDR3 sequence is CASSEQGWGQHF. In DNA form, the CDR3 reads TGTGCCAGCAGTGAACAGGGATGGGGCCAGCATTTT.